A selection of T cell receptor beta chains follows, all from one sample in a study of T-cell memory formation after mild COVID-19. TCRdb recomputed calls from the 5' RACE reads with MiXCR, one row per CDR3 protein. The sample lists 140,000 to 150,000 distinct CDR3 sequences, around 21% occurring once. Sequenced sample: PBMCs or a T cell subset sorted from them (not recorded which). All receptors come from an adult woman who had mild COVID-19 (a few samples of this study predate the infection). Cell type and time point are not known. CDR3s include the opening cysteine and the closing phenylalanine or tryptophan. The D gene is left open where the match is weak. The size entry is marked missing in some rows and otherwise reads once, few, many or a size class.

CDR3aa | CDR3nt | v_gene | d_gene | j_gene | abundance
CSAITGFYSGANVLTF | TGCAGCGCAATTACAGGTTTCTACTCTGGGGCCAACGTCCTGACTTTC | TRBV29-1 | . | TRBJ2-6 | few
CASSLTFHYEQYF | TGTGCCAGCAGCTTAACATTTCACTACGAGCAGTACTTC | TRBV7-2 | . | TRBJ2-7 | .
CSASPASGGYEQYF | TGCAGTGCTAGTCCGGCTAGCGGGGGCTACGAGCAGTACTTC | TRBV20-1 | TRBD2 | TRBJ2-7 | .
CAISAEGIDTQYF | TGTGCCATCAGTGCCGAAGGGATAGATACGCAGTATTTT | TRBV10-3 | . | TRBJ2-3 | .
CASSPQQGRNQPQHF | TGTGCCAGCTCACCACAGCAGGGGAGGAATCAGCCCCAGCATTTT | TRBV18 | . | TRBJ1-5 | few
CASSPGRQGYEQYF | TGCGCCAGCAGCCCAGGGAGGCAGGGCTACGAGCAGTACTTC | TRBV5-1 | . | TRBJ2-7 | few
CASSGADYGYTF | TGTGCCAGCAGCGGGGCCGATTATGGCTACACCTTC | TRBV12-3/TRBV12-4 | . | TRBJ1-2 | .
CASSFSGGTYEQYF | TGTGCCAGCAGCTTTTCAGGAGGAACGTACGAGCAGTACTTC | TRBV7-2 | . | TRBJ2-7 | many
CASSPVVGDRGVYGYTF | TGTGCCAGCTCACCAGTAGTGGGGGACAGGGGTGTCTATGGCTACACCTTC | TRBV18 | TRBD1 | TRBJ1-2 | few
CAISANSGQFSQPQHF | TGTGCCATCAGTGCGAATTCCGGACAGTTTAGTCAGCCCCAGCATTTT | TRBV10-3 | . | TRBJ1-5 | .
CASSFRGGDTQYF | TGTGCCAGCAGCTTCAGGGGAGGAGATACGCAGTATTTT | TRBV7-2 | . | TRBJ2-3 | few
CASSWILAGGHNEQFF | TGCGCCAGCAGCTGGATCTTAGCGGGGGGGCACAATGAGCAGTTCTTC | TRBV5-1 | TRBD2 | TRBJ2-1 | .
CASSWSSGGRDTQYF | TGTGCCAGCAGCTGGTCCAGCGGGGGCCGGGATACGCAGTATTTT | TRBV7-3 | TRBD2 | TRBJ2-3 | .
CSARDRRQATDTQYF | TGCAGTGCTAGAGATCGGAGACAGGCCACAGATACGCAGTATTTT | TRBV20-1 | . | TRBJ2-3 | .
CASSVGGLSYNEQFF | TGTGCCAGCAGCGTAGGTGGTCTTAGCTACAATGAGCAGTTCTTC | TRBV9 | . | TRBJ2-1 | few
CASSQVSGRAYEQFF | TGCGCCAGCAGCCAAGTGAGCGGGAGGGCCTATGAGCAGTTCTTC | TRBV4-1 | TRBD2 | TRBJ2-1 | few
CASITGGRTDTDTQYF | TGTGCCAGCATAACAGGTGGTCGAACCGACACAGATACGCAGTATTTT | TRBV7-8 | . | TRBJ2-3 | .
CASWGDSYEQYF | TGCGCCAGCTGGGGGGACTCCTACGAGCAGTACTTC | TRBV5-1 | . | TRBJ2-7 | few
CASSTGLAGAETQYF | TGCGCCAGCAGCACGGGACTAGCGGGAGCGGAGACCCAGTACTTC | TRBV5-1 | TRBD2 | TRBJ2-5 | many
CATSRDLEETQYF | TGTGCCACCAGCAGAGATTTGGAGGAGACCCAGTACTTC | TRBV15 | . | TRBJ2-5 | .
CASSQVLGISTDTQYF | TGTGCCAGCAGCCAAGTGCTGGGAATTAGCACAGATACGCAGTATTTT | TRBV14 | . | TRBJ2-3 | few
CASATRGTQMQYF | TGTGCCAGCGCGACCAGGGGGACTCAGATGCAGTATTTT | TRBV6-5 | . | TRBJ2-3 | .
CSVWGGNPDTQYF | TGCAGCGTCTGGGGGGGCAACCCAGATACGCAGTATTTT | TRBV29-1 | . | TRBJ2-3 | .
CASSPPGPREQYF | TGTGCCAGCAGTCCACCCGGGCCGAGGGAGCAGTACTTC | TRBV7-2 | . | TRBJ2-7 | .
CASSLEEAGAQYF | TGTGCCAGCAGCTTAGAGGAAGCGGGGGCGCAGTATTTT | TRBV7-9 | TRBD2 | TRBJ2-3 | many
CASSQAGVYAEAFF | TGCGCCAGCAGCCAGGCAGGGGTGTACGCTGAAGCTTTCTTT | TRBV5-1 | . | TRBJ1-1 | .
CASRAGGVLYNSPLHF | TGTGCCAGCAGGGCAGGGGGAGTCCTCTATAATTCACCCCTCCACTTT | TRBV27 | TRBD1 | TRBJ1-6 | few
CATSKAGQPQHF | TGTGCCACCAGCAAGGCGGGTCAGCCCCAGCATTTT | TRBV24-1 | . | TRBJ1-5 | few
CASSEGGPRYGYTF | TGTGCCAGCAGCGAGGGGGGGCCTCGGTATGGCTACACCTTC | TRBV14 | . | TRBJ1-2 | .
CASSQIGNQPQHF | TGCGCCAGCAGCCAAATAGGCAATCAGCCCCAGCATTTT | TRBV4-3 | . | TRBJ1-5 | few
CSVVDSGGEDEQYF | TGCAGCGTTGTCGATTCCGGGGGCGAAGACGAGCAGTACTTC | TRBV29-1 | . | TRBJ2-7 | .
CASNLGNEQFF | TGTGCCAGCAATCTGGGCAATGAGCAGTTCTTC | TRBV12-3/TRBV12-4 | . | TRBJ2-1 | many
CASSGGTSVSYEQYF | TGCGCCAGCAGCGGCGGGACTAGCGTTTCCTACGAGCAGTACTTC | TRBV5-1 | TRBD2 | TRBJ2-7 | few
CASSYEGFRDSPLHF | TGTGCCAGCAGCTACGAGGGGTTTCGGGATTCACCCCTCCACTTT | TRBV6-2/TRBV6-3 | . | TRBJ1-6 | many
CAISSDNTDTQYF | TGCGCCATCAGCTCGGACAACACAGATACGCAGTATTTT | TRBV5-1 | . | TRBJ2-3 | .
CASSLDRSDTEAFF | TGCGCCAGCAGCTTGGACAGGTCGGACACTGAAGCTTTCTTT | TRBV5-1 | . | TRBJ1-1 | many
CASKPVLADTQYF | TGTGCCAGCAAACCAGTCTTGGCAGATACGCAGTATTTT | TRBV27 | . | TRBJ2-3 | few
CASSVRRSTDTQYF | TGTGCCAGCAGCGTCCGGCGAAGCACAGATACGCAGTATTTT | TRBV6-5 | . | TRBJ2-3 | many
CASSPGPSNQPQHF | TGTGCCAGCAGCCCTGGACCAAGCAATCAGCCCCAGCATTTT | TRBV6-5 | . | TRBJ1-5 | few
CASSPFAFNEKLFF | TGTGCCAGCAGCCCCTTCGCCTTCAATGAAAAACTGTTTTTT | TRBV7-9 | . | TRBJ1-4 | few
CASSYDRGDTEAFF | TGTGCCAGCAGTTACGACAGGGGTGACACTGAAGCTTTCTTT | TRBV6-5 | TRBD1 | TRBJ1-1 | .
CASSLAGYTDTQYF | TGTGCCAGCAGTTTAGCAGGATACACAGATACGCAGTATTTT | TRBV12-3/TRBV12-4 | . | TRBJ2-3 | few
CASSAGGQGTSDTQYF | TGCGCCAGCAGCGCAGGAGGACAGGGAACATCAGATACGCAGTATTTT | TRBV5-1 | TRBD1 | TRBJ2-3 | .
CASSPGGTTRGNEQFF | TGTGCCAGCAGCCCGGGCGGGACAACCCGCGGCAATGAGCAGTTCTTC | TRBV7-2 | . | TRBJ2-1 | .
CASRGLAGANEQYF | TGTGCCAGCCGTGGACTAGCGGGAGCTAACGAGCAGTACTTC | TRBV6-2/TRBV6-3 | TRBD2 | TRBJ2-7 | .
CSARDHAGALNTEAFF | TGCAGTGCTAGAGATCACGCAGGGGCACTGAACACTGAAGCTTTCTTT | TRBV20-1 | . | TRBJ1-1 | .
CASSPRQGWGTENSPLHF | TGTGCCAGCAGCCCACGACAGGGGTGGGGAACTGAGAATTCACCCCTCCACTTT | TRBV7-8 | TRBD1 | TRBJ1-6 | .
CASSQWQAQLSGYTF | TGTGCCAGCAGCCAATGGCAGGCGCAACTCTCTGGCTACACCTTC | TRBV3-1 | . | TRBJ1-2 | .
CASRGEVGIIAYEQYF | TGCGCCAGCAGGGGGGAGGTTGGGATTATCGCCTACGAGCAGTACTTC | TRBV5-1 | . | TRBJ2-7 | .
CASSRMDRVNEQFF | TGTGCCAGCAGCCGAATGGACAGGGTGAATGAGCAGTTCTTC | TRBV3-1 | TRBD1 | TRBJ2-1 | .
CASSWTGTMNTEAFF | TGTGCCAGCAGTTGGACAGGGACCATGAACACTGAAGCTTTCTTT | TRBV27 | TRBD1 | TRBJ1-1 | few
CASSLGGRGWETQYF | TGTGCCAGCAGCTTAGGAGGCAGGGGTTGGGAGACCCAGTACTTC | TRBV7-6 | . | TRBJ2-5 | .
CASSTAGGRNEQFF | TGTGCCAGTAGTACGGCAGGGGGGAGGAATGAGCAGTTCTTC | TRBV19 | . | TRBJ2-1 | .
CASSLVSFKREWPQETQYF | TGCGCCAGCAGCTTAGTCAGTTTCAAGCGGGAGTGGCCCCAAGAGACCCAGTACTTC | TRBV5-1 | TRBD2 | TRBJ2-5 | .
CASSLTGDAHEQYF | TGTGCCAGCAGTTTAACGGGGGATGCCCACGAGCAGTACTTC | TRBV27 | . | TRBJ2-7 | .